A single sample is the source of the 3 T cell receptor beta chains below, sequenced in a study of blood T cell repertoires in COVID-19 (TCRdb year 2020). Library preparation employed the immunoSEQ multiplex PCR assay. TCRdb carries this immuneACCESS record with in-frame sequences only. Its versions omit some clonotypes, under half of them owing to an unresolved V gene in the studies checked, with the rest unexplained. The sample table records over 200,000 clones; approximately 83% of these occur just once. About 3% of the sample belongs to the ten largest clones. Sequenced: peripheral blood. Receptors originate from a woman in her thirties who had recovered from COVID-19.

The chain employs TRBV5-4 and TRBJ2-3, with 14 bases lining up with TRBD2. This CDR3 contains 18 residues. Germline V gene data show CDR1 as SGHNT and CDR2 as YYREEE (reference sequence). Unmatched junction bases numbered 7, after V lost 0 bases and J lost 4 bases. The CDR3: CASSLGTSGGRGPDTQYF. The CDR3 bases are TGTGCCAGCAGCTTGGGGACTAGCGGGGGGCGAGGGCCAGATACGCAGTATTTT.

V is TRBV3-1 (or the pseudogene TRBV3-2) and J is TRBJ1-6; weak D call: TRBD1 (6 bases). Germline loops: CDR1 LGHDT, CDR2 YNNKEL (reference sequence). The CDR3 loop spans 13 amino acids. V was shortened by 3 bases and J by 15 bases, with 15 bases between the two germline ends. The CDR3, as DNA: TGTGCCAGCAGCCAGCGGGGGGCTCGCCTCCTCCACTTT. Amino acid sequence: CASSQRGARLLHF.

This sequence joins TRBV4-2 and TRBJ1-1; D perhaps matches TRBD1 (5 bases). The CDR3 runs to 15 residues. Trimming shortened V by 0 bases and J by 4 bases, and 12 bases separated the two germline ends. Germline V lookup: CDR1 LGHNA, CDR2 YNFKEQ. The CDR3 DNA reads TGTGCCAGCAGCCAAGAGGGTACGGGGGGCACTGAAGCTTTCTTT. Amino acid sequence: CASSQEGTGGTEAFF.